Presented here are 31 T cell receptor beta chains from one specimen sequenced in a study of cytomegalovirus exposure and HLA in healthy donors (dated by TCRdb to about 2017). The library was generated by the immunoSEQ multiplex PCR assay. For the multiplex PCR, a mixture combining 60 forward primers for TCR Vbeta segments and 13 reverse primers for TCR Jbeta segments was used. Here the immuneACCESS table is served through TCRdb, limited to in-frame sequences with V and J called. Missing clones are a known gap in these copies; in checked studies unresolved V genes cover under half, and the rest lacks a known reason. In this sample the table shows some 120,000 clones, around 77% of which occur a single time. The ten top clones hold 3.7% of the sample. Sequenced input: PBMCs. The receptors were sampled from a human donor in good health.

The chain is built from TRBV5-5 and TRBJ1-3, with D uncertain. The germline CDR1 and CDR2 sequences are SGHKS and YYEKEE (reference sequence). This CDR3 has 15 amino acids. V was trimmed by 5 bases and J by 0 bases, leaving 12 bases between them. CDR3 sequence (DNA): TGTGCCAGCAGTTCTATTCCGAGCTCTGGAAACACCATATATTTT. Translating it yields CASSSIPSSGNTIYF.

The rearrangement joins TRBV2 to TRBJ1-2; D gene uncertain. Germline V gene data show CDR1 as SNHLY and CDR2 as FYNNEI. The V and J ends lost 4 bases and 2 bases respectively, with 11 bases between them. The CDR3 consists of 14 residues. CDR3 in DNA: TGTGCCAGCAGTGCCTCTGGGCAGAACTATGGCTACACCTTC. It is translated as CASSASGQNYGYTF.

The chain employs TRBV9 and TRBJ2-2, with a possible D match to TRBD1 (6 bases). V lost 5 bases, J lost 5 bases, and 16 bases lay in between. Germline lookup yields CDR1 SGDLS and CDR2 YYNGEE. The CDR3 is 15 amino acids. CDR3 residues: CASRPQAGVTGELFF. As DNA, the CDR3 is TGTGCCAGCAGGCCCCAGGCAGGGGTTACCGGGGAGCTGTTTTTT. The variable domain in full, with the rest retrieved from reference TRBV9 and TRBJ2-2, is DSGVTQTPKHLITATGQRVTLRCSPRSGDLSVYWYQQSLDQGLQFLIQYYNGEERAKGNILERFSAQQFPDLHSELNLSSLELGDSALYFCASRPQAGVTGELFFGEGSRLTVL.

This sequence joins TRBV18 and TRBJ2-1; 10 nucleotides line up with TRBD2. Germline V lookup: CDR1 KGHSH, CDR2 LQKENI. The CDR3 contains 18 residues. With V trimmed by 2 bases and J by 4 bases, 11 bases remained unmatched. The CDR3: CASSPSGLAGGSYNEQFF. The CDR3 coding sequence is TGTGCCAGCTCACCATCCGGTTTAGCGGGAGGATCTTACAATGAGCAGTTCTTC. The full variable domain, its missing parts supplied by reference TRBV18 and TRBJ2-1, is NAGVMQNPRHLVRRRGQEARLRCSPMKGHSHVYWYRQLPEEGLKFMVYLQKENIIDESGMPKERFSAEFPKEGPSILRIQQVVRGDSAAYFCASSPSGLAGGSYNEQFFGPGTRLTVL.

This rearrangement joins TRBV28 to TRBJ2-7, with 7 nucleotides matching TRBD2. The CDR3 runs 15 residues. Losses at the gene ends were 6 bases for V and 0 bases for J; bases not matched to a gene: 8. Germline V gene lookup returns CDR1 MDHEN and CDR2 SYDVKM. The CDR3: CASSSSSGGSYEQYF. CDR3 in DNA: TGTGCCAGCAGCTCTTCTAGCGGAGGCTCCTACGAGCAGTACTTC.

V is TRBV6-4 and J is TRBJ2-1; maybe TRBD1 (6 bases). The germline V gene encodes CDR1 MRHNA and CDR2 SNTAGT. The CDR3 is 13 amino acids. The V and J ends lost 6 bases and 9 bases respectively, with 15 bases between them. The CDR3 coding sequence is TGTGCCAGCAGACCGGACAGTCTCGGTGAGCAGTTCTTC. Protein product: CASRPDSLGEQFF.

This chain uses TRBV28 with TRBJ2-1; 7 bases are a match to TRBD2. The V gene end was trimmed by 4 bases and the J gene end by 8 bases; junction bases not matched to a gene: 11. The CDR3 sequence is 15 residues long. Germline V lookup: CDR1 MDHEN, CDR2 SYDVKM. The DNA for the CDR3 is TGTGCCAGCAGTTCCTCCGGGACTAAGGTGTATGAGCAGTTCTTC. This encodes CASSSSGTKVYEQFF.

The rearrangement joins TRBV4-1 to TRBJ1-5, with 8 bases identical to TRBD1. Germline CDR1 and CDR2: MGHRA and YSYEKL. J gave up 0 bases and V 1 base, and 8 bases lay outside the gene matches. This CDR3 comprises 18 residues. CDR3 nucleotide sequence: TGCGCCAGCAGCCAAGGCCTACAGGGGGGATATAGCAATCAGCCCCAGCATTTT. Translated: CASSQGLQGGYSNQPQHF.

This clone has just a few counts. CDR3 amino acids: CASSTHRQGPDQPQHF. The CDR3 DNA reads as TGTGCCAGTAGTACCCACCGACAGGGGCCAGATCAGCCCCAGCATTTT. The J gene is TRBJ1-5, the V gene TRBV19, with 8 bases that match TRBD1. This CDR3 region has 16 residues. With V trimmed by 4 bases and J by 5 bases, 10 bases remained unmatched. Germline V CDR1 and CDR2: LNHDA, SQIVND (reference sequence).

This clone appeared once. The chain combines TRBV6-1 with TRBJ1-5, with D tentatively TRBD1 (5 bases). This CDR3 has 14 amino acids. V was trimmed by 4 bases and J by 6 bases, leaving 13 bases between them. Looked up from germline, CDR1 is MNHNS and CDR2 is SASEGT. CDR3 amino acids: CASSATRGVQPQHF. The CDR3 nucleotides read TGTGCCAGCAGTGCCACGCGGGGGGTTCAGCCCCAGCATTTT.

This clone was seen only a few times. The CDR3 loop reads CASSGLSTGGFDEQYF. The CDR3 coding sequence is TGTGCCAGCAGTGGGTTATCGACAGGGGGCTTCGACGAGCAGTACTTC. The V and J genes are TRBV2 and TRBJ2-7; 10 positions match TRBD1. V dropped 4 bases and J dropped 5; count of bases not matched to a gene: 11. The CDR3 has 16 residues. Germline CDR1 is SNHLY and CDR2 is FYNNEI.

The chain has TRBV19 and TRBJ1-2; D gene uncertain. The CDR3 is 19 residues long. Trimming shortened V by 5 bases and J by 0 bases, and 25 bases separated the two germline ends. CDR1 and CDR2 from the germline V gene are LNHDA and SQIVND (reference sequence). CDR3: CASSAVSPQLLYSNYGYTF. CDR3 nucleotides: TGTGCCAGTAGTGCAGTCTCCCCACAGCTACTCTACTCTAACTATGGCTACACCTTC. Drawing the rest from reference TRBV19 and TRBJ1-2, the complete variable domain is DGGITQSPKYLFRKEGQNVTLSCEQNLNHDAMYWYRQDPGQGLRLIYYSQIVNDFQKGDIAEGYSVSREKKESFPLTVTSAQKNPTAFYLCASSAVSPQLLYSNYGYTFGSGTRLTVV.

There are a few counts of this clone. Mismatch with germline at one junction end may stem from a read error. The chain carries TRBV30 and TRBJ2-2; possibly TRBD2 for D (5 bases). This CDR3 has 14 amino acids. Germline V lookup: CDR1 GTSNPN, CDR2 SVGIG (reference sequence). CDR3 sequence (DNA): TGTGCCTGGAGTCCCTCGAGCGGTCACCGGGGAGCTGTTTTT. It translates to CAWSPSSGHRGAVF. The full variable domain, its missing parts supplied by reference TRBV30 and TRBJ2-2, is SQTIHQWPATLVQPVGSPLSLECTVEGTSNPNLYWYRQAAGRGLQLLFYSVGIGQISSEVPQNLSASRPQDRQFILSSKKLLLSDSGFYLCAWSPSSGHRGAVFGEGSRLTVL.

Details on this clone: One end of the junction varies from germline; a read error may be responsible. The chain links TRBV7-9 to TRBJ2-5, with 16 positions matching TRBD2. CDR1 is SEHNR and CDR2 is FQNEAQ in the germline V gene (reference sequence). The CDR3 has 16 amino acids. As DNA, the CDR3 is TGTTCCAGCAGCGCAGGGACTAGCGGGAGGGTGGAGACCCAGTACTTC. Residues: CSSSAGTSGRVETQYF.

This chain connects TRBV5-1 to TRBJ2-7; possible D gene TRBD2, 7 bases. The germline gives CDR1 SGHRS, CDR2 YFSETQ. The germline V and J ends were trimmed by 4 bases and 7 bases, with 15 bases remaining between them. There are 13 residues in the CDR3. CDR3 in amino acids: CASSARGAREQYF. The CDR3 DNA reads TGCGCCAGCAGCGCCCGGGGGGCGAGGGAGCAGTACTTC.

The rearrangement joins TRBV19 to TRBJ2-1; no clear D. The CDR3 has 13 residues. The germline V gene has CDR1 LNHDA and CDR2 SQIVND (reference sequence). Trimming cost V 1 base and J 9 bases, with 10 bases left between them. CDR3 coding DNA: TGTGCCAGTAGTATAGGTCTGTTCGGTGAGCAGTTCTTC. Translating it yields CASSIGLFGEQFF.

This clone has a handful of counts. The chain has TRBV6-1 and TRBJ2-1, with 12 nucleotides matching TRBD2. This CDR3 contains 16 residues. CDR1 is MNHNS, CDR2 SASEGT, per germline. V lost 4 bases and J lost 2; bases outside the gene matches: 3. The chain's CDR3 is CASSGTSGTTYNEQFF. The CDR3 coding sequence is TGTGCCAGCAGTGGGACTAGCGGGACCACCTACAATGAGCAGTTCTTC.

The V and J genes are TRBV19 and TRBJ2-3, with 11 bases fitting TRBD2. The CDR3 consists of 18 residues. V lost 3 bases, J lost 3 bases, and 11 bases stayed unmatched. CDR1 and CDR2 (germline): LNHDA, SQIVND (reference sequence). CDR3 coding DNA: TGTGCCAGTAGTATCGGGCTAGCGGGAGGCGGAAGTACAGATACGCAGTATTTT. Translation gives CASSIGLAGGGSTDTQYF.

The rearrangement joins TRBV28 to TRBJ2-3; 7 bases align to TRBD1. V shed 2 bases, J shed 4 bases, and the junction held 6 bases outside the gene matches. Germline CDR1 is MDHEN and CDR2 is SYDVKM. CDR3 length: 15 residues. The CDR3 sequence: CASSLQNRGADTQYF. The CDR3 DNA is TGTGCCAGCAGTTTACAAAACAGGGGAGCAGATACGCAGTATTTT.

The chain joins TRBV18 to TRBJ2-3; 8 nucleotides agree with TRBD1. CDR1 is KGHSH and CDR2 is LQKENI in the germline V gene. Trimming at V came to 8 bases and at J to 1 base, leaving 5 bases not matched to a gene. This CDR3 contains 14 residues. The CDR3 here is CASRPTGGTDTQYF. In DNA form, the CDR3 reads TGTGCCAGCCGCCCGACAGGGGGCACAGATACGCAGTATTTT.

V and J are TRBV7-2 and TRBJ2-1; 10 positions agree with TRBD2. This CDR3 spans 19 amino acids. Germline V gene data show CDR1 as SGHTA and CDR2 as FQGNSA. After removal of 5 bases from V and 4 bases from J, the junction contained 17 bases not matched to a gene. Here the CDR3 DNA reads TGTGCCAGCAGCATTCTCCCCGGACTAGCGGCTAACTCTTACAATGAGCAGTTCTTC. It codes for CASSILPGLAANSYNEQFF.

V is TRBV19 and J is TRBJ1-1; TRBD1 matches at 9 bases. Germline CDR1 and CDR2: LNHDA and SQIVND (reference sequence). V shed 5 bases and J 0 bases; nucleotides not matched to a gene: 7. CDR3 length: 16 residues. CDR3 loop: CASSWGQGGVNTEAFF. The CDR3 DNA sequence: TGTGCCAGTAGTTGGGGACAGGGAGGGGTGAACACTGAAGCTTTCTTT.

This chain joins TRBV30 and TRBJ2-3; perhaps TRBD2 as D (6 bases). Trimming stripped 3 bases from V and 3 bases from J, with 19 bases between. CDR1 and CDR2 (germline): GTSNPN, SVGIG (reference sequence). The CDR3 consists of 16 residues. As DNA, the CDR3 is TGTGCCTGGAGGGGACTGGGGGGAATAGGTACAGATACGCAGTATTTT. Translating gives CAWRGLGGIGTDTQYF.

The chain has TRBV6-5 and TRBJ1-1; D might be TRBD1 (5 bases). Germline V gives CDR1 MNHEY, CDR2 SVGAGI. The CDR3 extends over 13 amino acids. Trimming left V 5 bases short and J 0 bases short, with 7 bases between. The CDR3 sequence: CASSRQMNTEAFF. In DNA, the CDR3 is TGTGCCAGCAGTCGACAGATGAACACTGAAGCTTTCTTT.

The rearrangement uses TRBV14 and TRBJ1-4; D gene uncertain. CDR3 length: 13 amino acids. The V end lost 0 bases, the J end lost 7 bases, and 6 bases lay between the germline ends. CDR1 and CDR2 (germline): SGHDN, FVKESK. As DNA, the CDR3 is TGTGCCAGCAGCCAAGAATACGGTGAAAAACTGTTTTTT. Residues: CASSQEYGEKLFF.

V and J are TRBV28 and TRBJ1-5, with 7 bases fitting TRBD1. CDR1 MDHEN and CDR2 SYDVKM come from the germline V gene. CDR3 length: 16 amino acids. Trimming removed 4 bases from V and 3 bases from J; junction bases left unmatched: 9. CDR3 sequence (DNA): TGTGCCAGCAGTTCTCCCGGAGGACAGGTCAATCAGCCCCAGCATTTT. Its translation: CASSSPGGQVNQPQHF.

J is TRBJ2-7 and V is TRBV27; D may be TRBD1 (7 bases). Germline V gene sequence: CDR1 MNHEY, CDR2 SMNVEV (reference sequence). V lost 6 bases to trimming and J lost 5 bases, with 17 bases between them. The CDR3 is made up of 14 amino acids. CDR3 DNA sequence: TGTGCCAGCAGGCGAGGGGGCTCTAGCGACGAGCAGTACTTC. This translates into CASRRGGSSDEQYF.

The chain recombines TRBV15 with TRBJ1-1; 9 bases line up with TRBD1. This CDR3 contains 15 residues. Germline CDR1 and CDR2: LNHNV and YYDKDF (reference sequence). Trimming took 0 bases from V and 5 from J; bases not matched to a gene: 4. CDR3 sequence (DNA): TGTGCCACCAGCAGAGAGGGACAGGGTCTTACTGAAGCTTTCTTT. This gives the protein CATSREGQGLTEAFF.

The chain couples TRBV6-6 to TRBJ1-1, with no clear D. CDR3 length equals 15 residues. V lost 0 bases to trimming and J lost 0 bases, with 8 bases between them. Germline V gene sequence: CDR1 MNHNY, CDR2 SVGAGI (reference sequence). The CDR3 DNA reads as TGTGCCAGCAGTTACTCAGAACAGTTGAACACTGAAGCTTTCTTT. Translating gives CASSYSEQLNTEAFF.

The rearrangement links TRBV14 to TRBJ1-1; D remains unclear. V dropped 1 base and J dropped 1 base, with 4 bases sitting between them. Germline lookup yields CDR1 SGHDN and CDR2 FVKESK. The CDR3 runs to 13 residues. The DNA for the CDR3 is TGTGCCAGCAGCCAAGGACAGAACACTGAAGCTTTCTTT. It is translated as CASSQGQNTEAFF.

This clone has only one observation. The rearrangement links TRBV6-5 to TRBJ1-2, with no clear D. The CDR3 is 14 residues long. Deletions cut 10 bases from V and 2 bases from J, with 17 bases between. Germline V gene data show CDR1 as MNHEY and CDR2 as SVGAGI. The DNA of the CDR3 is TGTGCCACTCACGGCCCAGGAATCAACTATGGCTACACCTTC. Translating gives CATHGPGINYGYTF.